This T cell receptor (beta chain) was profiled in a study of CD8 T cells in ankylosing spondylitis. Notes on the study in general: Ankylosing spondylitis blood seemed to carry a telltale TCR beta motif made of roughly eight highly homologous variants. Clones tied to disease were said to be significantly enriched in matched ankylosing spondylitis synovial fluid. Reports of some motif variants in reactive arthritis synovial fluid and blood predate this one.

Trimming shortened V by 5 bases and J by 4 bases, and 13 bases separated the two germline ends. Germline CDR1 is SGHTA and CDR2 is FQGNSA. The CDR3 totals 14 residues. For this clonotype: The antigen remains unidentified.

From the 5' RACE reads, TCRdb called clonotypes with MiXCR, one entry per CDR3 protein. This table holds 200,000 or so distinct CDR3 sequences, roughly 18% found once. This TCR came from a male donor aged 5 to 30 with ankylosing spondylitis or in good health (not recorded which). The chain recombines TRBV7-2 with TRBJ2-3, with D perhaps TRBD1 (6 bases). Material for sequencing was blood, either unsorted or a sorted T cell fraction (not recorded which). The CDR3 coding sequence is TGTGCCAGCAGCCCTGGACAGACCCCAGATACGCAGTATTTT. Its protein product is CASSPGQTPDTQYF.